The clone carrying this TCR beta chain was observed a few times. The sample belongs to a study of patients and donors after allogeneic stem cell transplantation. TCRdb called the RT-PCR reads again in MiXCR, with one record for every CDR3 protein. The sample shows 200,000 to 250,000 distinct CDR3 sequences, 14% of them seen only once. CDR3 size: 14 residues. Germline V gene sequence: CDR1 GTSNPN, CDR2 SVGIG (reference sequence). V lost 1 base and J 5 bases, leaving 12 bases between the germline ends. The chain has TRBV30 and TRBJ2-1; possibly TRBD2 for D (5 bases). The origin of this receptor is a human donor who was either an allogeneic HSCT recipient or a stem cell or donor lymphocyte infusion donor (not recorded which). It is not recorded whose cells these are; they may come from a transplant donor. Sequencing used blood, either unsorted or a sorted T cell fraction (not recorded which). The CDR3 DNA follows: TGTGCCTGGAGTGCCCTAGCAAATAACAATGAGCAGTTCTTC. Its translation: CAWSALANNNEQFF.